This T cell receptor (beta chain) is drawn from a study of CD8 T cells in ankylosing spondylitis. Study-wide results and caveats: Disease-linked clones bore a CD8+ phenotype and were relatively rare in peripheral blood. As reported, disease-linked clones showed significant enrichment in matched ankylosing spondylitis synovial fluid. Among TCR beta sequences, a motif of several highly homologous variants appeared characteristic of ankylosing spondylitis blood. Past research had described some motif variants in reactive arthritis synovial fluid and blood.

V gave up 2 bases and J gave up 4 bases, with 12 bases separating them. Germline V gene lookup returns CDR1 SEHNR and CDR2 FQNEAQ (reference sequence). CDR3 size: 14 residues. For TCR beta, libraries came from quantitative 5'-RACE with molecular barcodes. Via MiXCR, TCRdb re-called the 5' RACE reads, giving one row per CDR3 protein. The sample contains roughly 370,000 distinct CDR3 sequences, about 20% of which appear only once. This clonotype was seen a handful of times. The antigen remains unidentified. Sample: blood, either unsorted or a sorted T cell fraction (not recorded which). This TCR came from a male donor with ankylosing spondylitis. V usage is TRBV7-9 and J usage is TRBJ2-7; the D is unclear. The DNA of the CDR3 is TGTGCCAGCAGCTTAACCGTCAGCGTTTACGAGCAGTACTTC. It codes for CASSLTVSVYEQYF.